This TCR beta chain was recorded in a study of post-analysis software for immune sequencing data. In the study overall: As for disease course, relapsing-remitting, secondary progressive and progressive-relapsing multiple sclerosis were all included.

Study-wide findings and caveats: Roughly 5 TRBV segments (TRBV5-6, TRBV5-1 and TRBV20-1 among them) occurred more frequently in patients than in controls. Pronounced co-clustering by F measure was evident among identically batched samples.

Presence of unique molecular identifiers characterized the TCR beta cDNA libraries. MiXCR, run by TCRdb on the PCR reads, gives a single entry per CDR3 protein. The sample lists about 680,000 distinct CDR3 sequences, 55% to 70% occurring once. The CDR3 is 12 amino acids. V was cut by 10 bases and J by 4 bases, with 11 bases left in between. CDR1 and CDR2 (germline): ENHRY, SYGVKD. This clonotype has more than one count but fewer than ten. Antigen specificity is unknown. Specimen: blood. The clonotype was recovered from a girl aged 2 to 9 with multiple sclerosis. The rearrangement joins TRBV10-3 to TRBJ1-5, with D possibly matching TRBD1 (6 bases). The CDR3 spells CATGDSNQPQHF. The CDR3 DNA is TGTGCCACAGGGGATTCTAATCAGCCCCAGCATTTT.